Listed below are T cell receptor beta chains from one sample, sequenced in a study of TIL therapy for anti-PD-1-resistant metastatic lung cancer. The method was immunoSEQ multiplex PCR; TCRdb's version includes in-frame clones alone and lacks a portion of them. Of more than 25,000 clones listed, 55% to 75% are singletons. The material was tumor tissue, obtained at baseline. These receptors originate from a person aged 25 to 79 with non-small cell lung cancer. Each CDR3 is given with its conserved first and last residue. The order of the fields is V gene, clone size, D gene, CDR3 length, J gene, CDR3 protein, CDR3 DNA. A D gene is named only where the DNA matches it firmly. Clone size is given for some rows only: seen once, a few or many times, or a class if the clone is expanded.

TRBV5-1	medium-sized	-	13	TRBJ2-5	CASSLSQGETQYF	TGCGCCAGCAGCTTGTCGCAGGGAGAGACCCAGTACTTC
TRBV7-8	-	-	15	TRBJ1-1	CASSLRETGYTEAFF	TGTGCCAGCAGCTTAAGGGAGACAGGCTACACTGAAGCTTTCTTT
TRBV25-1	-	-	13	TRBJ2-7	CASSDRDFLEQYF	TGTGCCAGCAGTGACCGGGACTTTCTCGAGCAGTACTTC
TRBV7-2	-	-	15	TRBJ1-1	CASSPLAGASTEAFF	TGTGCCAGCAGCCCCCTTGCAGGGGCGAGTACTGAAGCTTTCTTT
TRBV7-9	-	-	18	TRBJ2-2	CASSLPTGHHPNTGELFF	TGTGCCAGCAGCTTACCTACCGGACACCACCCGAACACCGGGGAGCTGTTTTTT
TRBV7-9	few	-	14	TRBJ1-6	CASSSGDYNSPLHF	TGTGCCAGCAGCTCCGGGGACTATAATTCACCCCTCCACTTT
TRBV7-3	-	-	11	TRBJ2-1	CASSTRTEQFF	TGTGCCAGCAGCACGAGGACTGAGCAGTTCTTC
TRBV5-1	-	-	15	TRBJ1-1	CASSFSMVKNTEAFF	TGCGCCAGCAGCTTTTCAATGGTCAAGAACACTGAAGCTTTCTTT
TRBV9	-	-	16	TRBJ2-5	CASSVRGRGPQETQYF	TGTGCCAGCAGCGTAAGGGGGCGGGGCCCCCAAGAGACCCAGTACTTC
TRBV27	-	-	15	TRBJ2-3	CASLPSAVLTDTQYF	TGTGCCAGCCTACCTTCGGCGGTATTAACAGATACGCAGTATTTT
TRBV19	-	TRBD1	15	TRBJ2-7	CASSKPGQGTYEQYF	TGTGCCAGTAGTAAACCGGGACAGGGGACCTACGAGCAGTACTTC
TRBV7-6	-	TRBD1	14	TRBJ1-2	CASSPDGTGASYTF	TGTGCCAGCAGCCCAGACGGGACAGGGGCAAGCTACACCTTC
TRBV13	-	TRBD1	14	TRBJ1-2	CASSRQGEEYGYTF	TGTGCCAGCAGTCGACAGGGCGAAGAGTATGGCTACACCTTC
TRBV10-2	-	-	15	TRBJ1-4	CASSPWEAANEKLFF	TGCGCCAGCAGCCCCTGGGAAGCAGCTAATGAAAAACTGTTTTTT
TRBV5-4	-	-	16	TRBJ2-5	CASSFRLLGVGETQYF	TGTGCCAGCAGCTTTCGTTTGCTTGGGGTAGGAGAGACCCAGTACTTC
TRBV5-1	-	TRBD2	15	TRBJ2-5	CASSTAGDPKETQYF	TGCGCCAGCAGCACAGCGGGGGACCCTAAAGAGACCCAGTACTTC
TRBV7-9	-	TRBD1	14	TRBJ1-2	CASSVPGQGASYTF	TGTGCCAGCAGCGTCCCGGGACAGGGGGCCTCCTACACCTTC
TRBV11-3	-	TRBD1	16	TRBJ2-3	CASSSFGQGLGDTQYF	TGTGCCAGCAGCTCATTCGGACAGGGGCTCGGAGATACGCAGTATTTT
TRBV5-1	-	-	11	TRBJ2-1	CASSLGVEQFF	TGCGCCAGCAGCTTGGGTGTTGAGCAGTTCTTC
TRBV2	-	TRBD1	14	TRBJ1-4	CASSEAWTGEKLFF	TGTGCCAGCAGTGAAGCCTGGACAGGTGAAAAACTGTTTTTT
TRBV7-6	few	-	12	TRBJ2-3	CASSLPQDTQYF	TGTGCCAGCAGCTTACCCCAAGATACGCAGTATTTT
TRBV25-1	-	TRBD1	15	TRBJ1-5	CASSGRDSSHQPQHF	TGTGCCAGCAGTGGGCGGGACAGCTCGCATCAGCCCCAGCATTTT
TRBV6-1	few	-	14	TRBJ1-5	CASMEQDGNQPQHF	TGTGCCAGCATGGAGCAGGACGGCAATCAGCCCCAGCATTTT
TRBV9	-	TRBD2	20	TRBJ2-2	CASSSQGRSGGVWNTGELFF	TGTGCCAGCAGCTCCCAGGGCAGGAGCGGGGGGGTTTGGAACACCGGGGAGCTGTTTTTT
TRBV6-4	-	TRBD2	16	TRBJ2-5	CASSDSLAGLQETQYF	TGTGCCAGCAGTGACTCCCTAGCGGGCCTGCAAGAGACCCAGTACTTC
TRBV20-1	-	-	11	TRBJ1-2	CRAQKNYGYTF	TGCAGAGCACAGAAGAACTATGGCTACACCTTC
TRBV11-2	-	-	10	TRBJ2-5	CASAGETQYF	TGTGCCTCAGCTGGAGAGACCCAGTACTTC
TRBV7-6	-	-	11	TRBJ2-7	CASRGGTEQYF	TGTGCCAGCAGAGGCGGGACAGAGCAGTACTTC
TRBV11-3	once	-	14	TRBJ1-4	CASSTMDPNEKLFF	TGTGCCAGCAGTACCATGGACCCTAATGAAAAACTGTTTTTT
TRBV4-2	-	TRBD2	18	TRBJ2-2	CASSQDGGGAYGFGELFF	TGTGCCAGCAGCCAAGACGGCGGGGGGGCCTACGGATTCGGGGAGCTGTTTTTT
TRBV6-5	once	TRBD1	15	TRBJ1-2	CASSSLGQLNYGYTF	TGTGCCAGCAGTTCGTTGGGACAGCTTAACTATGGCTACACCTTC
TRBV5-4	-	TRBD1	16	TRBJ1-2	CASSLDWAGGKDGYTF	TGTGCCAGCAGCTTGGATTGGGCAGGGGGCAAGGATGGCTACACCTTC
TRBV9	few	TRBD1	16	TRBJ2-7	CASSVAQGALGREQYF	TGTGCCAGCAGCGTAGCTCAGGGGGCGCTTGGTCGCGAGCAGTACTTC
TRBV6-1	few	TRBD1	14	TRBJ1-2	CATQTGLEGYGYTF	TGTGCCACCCAGACAGGGCTAGAGGGCTATGGCTACACCTTC
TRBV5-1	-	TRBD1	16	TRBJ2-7	CASSHGQGGFSYEQYF	TGCGCCAGCAGCCACGGACAGGGGGGATTCTCCTACGAGCAGTACTTC
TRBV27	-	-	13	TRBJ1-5	CASSLKGDQPQHF	TGTGCCAGCAGTTTAAAGGGGGATCAGCCCCAGCATTTT
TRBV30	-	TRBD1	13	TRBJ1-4	CAWSVQGAEKLFF	TGTGCCTGGAGTGTACAGGGGGCAGAAAAACTGTTTTTT
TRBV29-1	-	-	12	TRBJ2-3	CSAKSSTDTQYF	TGCAGCGCAAAGAGTAGCACAGATACGCAGTATTTT
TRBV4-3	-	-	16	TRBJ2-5	CASSQDGPDLGETQYF	TGCGCCAGCAGCCAAGATGGGCCCGATCTAGGGGAGACCCAGTACTTC
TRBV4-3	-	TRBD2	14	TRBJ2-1	CASKVWRGGNEQFF	TGCGCCAGCAAAGTGTGGCGGGGGGGCAATGAGCAGTTCTTC
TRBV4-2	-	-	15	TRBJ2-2	CASSQELRYTGELFF	TGTGCCAGCAGCCAAGAGTTGCGGTACACCGGGGAGCTGTTTTTT
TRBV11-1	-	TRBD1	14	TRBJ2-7	CASSPRDRAYEQYF	TGTGCCAGCAGCCCCAGGGACAGAGCCTACGAGCAGTACTTC
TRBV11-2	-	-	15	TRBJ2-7	CASSLDRSRYYEQYF	TGTGCCAGCAGCTTAGATCGCAGTCGGTACTACGAGCAGTACTTC
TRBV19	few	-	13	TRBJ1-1	CASQTQGRTEAFF	TGTGCCAGCCAAACGCAGGGAAGGACTGAAGCTTTCTTT
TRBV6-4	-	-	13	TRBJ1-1	CASSEQSNTEAFF	TGTGCCAGCAGTGAACAGTCGAACACTGAAGCTTTCTTT
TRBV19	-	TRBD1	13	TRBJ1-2	CASTGGTVYGYTF	TGTGCCAGTACCGGGGGGACAGTATATGGCTACACCTTC
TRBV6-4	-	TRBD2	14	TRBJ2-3	CASSLLAGADTQYF	TGTGCCAGCAGTCTACTAGCGGGGGCAGATACGCAGTATTTT
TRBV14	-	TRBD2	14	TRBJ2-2	CASSQVTSGGELFF	TGTGCCAGCAGCCAAGTGACTAGCGGCGGGGAGCTGTTTTTT
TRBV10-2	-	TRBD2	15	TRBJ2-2	CASTRTSGGAGELFF	TGCGCCAGCACTCGGACTAGCGGGGGGGCCGGGGAGCTGTTTTTT
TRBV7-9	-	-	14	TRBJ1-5	CASSSGSGTGPQHF	TGTGCCAGCAGCTCCGGCAGTGGGACGGGGCCCCAGCATTTT
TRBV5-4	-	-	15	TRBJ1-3	CASTELGPSGNTIYF	TGTGCCAGCACCGAGTTGGGTCCCTCTGGAAACACCATATATTTT
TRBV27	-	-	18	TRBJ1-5	CASSLPTSVRVDNQPQHF	TGTGCCAGCAGTCTCCCTACGTCCGTCAGGGTTGACAATCAGCCCCAGCATTTT
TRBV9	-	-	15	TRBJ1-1	CASSVEGSENTEAFF	TGTGCCAGCAGCGTAGAAGGTTCGGAGAACACTGAAGCTTTCTTT
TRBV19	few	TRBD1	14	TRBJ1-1	CASSYRGMNTEAFF	TGTGCCAGTAGTTACAGGGGAATGAACACTGAAGCTTTCTTT